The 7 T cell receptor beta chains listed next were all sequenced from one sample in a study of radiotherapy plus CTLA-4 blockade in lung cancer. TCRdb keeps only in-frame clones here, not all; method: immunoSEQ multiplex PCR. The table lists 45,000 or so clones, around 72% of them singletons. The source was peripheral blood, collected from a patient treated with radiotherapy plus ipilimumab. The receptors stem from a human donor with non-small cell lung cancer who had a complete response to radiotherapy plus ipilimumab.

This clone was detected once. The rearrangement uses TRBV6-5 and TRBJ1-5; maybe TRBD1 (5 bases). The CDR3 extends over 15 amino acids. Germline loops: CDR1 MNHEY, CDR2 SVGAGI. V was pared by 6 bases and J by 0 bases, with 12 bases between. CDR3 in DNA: TGTGCCAGCAGAGACAGTATTTATAGCAATCAGCCCCAGCATTTT. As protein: CASRDSIYSNQPQHF.

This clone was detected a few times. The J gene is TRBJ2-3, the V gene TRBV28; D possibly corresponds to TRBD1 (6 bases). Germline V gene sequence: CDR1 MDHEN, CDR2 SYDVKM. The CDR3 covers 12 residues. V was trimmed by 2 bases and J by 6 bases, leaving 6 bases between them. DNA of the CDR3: TGTGCCAGCAGTTTACAGGGGGATACGCAGTATTTT. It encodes CASSLQGDTQYF. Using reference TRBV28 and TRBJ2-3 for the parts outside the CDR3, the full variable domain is DVKVTQSSRYLVKRTGEKVFLECVQDMDHENMFWYRQDPGLGLRLIYFSYDVKMKEKGDIPEGYSVSREKKERFSLILESASTNQTSMYLCASSLQGDTQYFGPGTRLTVL.

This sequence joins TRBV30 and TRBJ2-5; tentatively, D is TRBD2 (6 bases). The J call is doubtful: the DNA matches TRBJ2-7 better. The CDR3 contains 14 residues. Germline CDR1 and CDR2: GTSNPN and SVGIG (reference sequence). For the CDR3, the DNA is TGTGCCTGGAGTGTAGCGGGTAGCTCCTACGAGCAGTACTTC. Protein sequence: CAWSVAGSSYEQYF.

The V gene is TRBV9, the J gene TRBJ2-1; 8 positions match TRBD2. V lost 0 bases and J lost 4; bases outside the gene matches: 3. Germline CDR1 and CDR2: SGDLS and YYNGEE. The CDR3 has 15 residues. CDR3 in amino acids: CASSVVAGGYNEQFF. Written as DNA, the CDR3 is TGTGCCAGCAGCGTAGTGGCGGGGGGATACAATGAGCAGTTCTTC.

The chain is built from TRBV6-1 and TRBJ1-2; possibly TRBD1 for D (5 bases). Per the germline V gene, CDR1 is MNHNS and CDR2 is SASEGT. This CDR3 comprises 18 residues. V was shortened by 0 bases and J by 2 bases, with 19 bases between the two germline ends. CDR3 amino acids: CASSEALRIGAQNYGYTF. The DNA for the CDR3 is TGTGCCAGCAGTGAAGCGCTCAGAATAGGGGCCCAAAACTATGGCTACACCTTC.

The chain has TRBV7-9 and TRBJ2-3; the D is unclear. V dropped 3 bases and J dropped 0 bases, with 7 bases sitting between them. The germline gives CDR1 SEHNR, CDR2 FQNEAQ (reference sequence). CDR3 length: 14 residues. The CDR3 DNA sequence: TGTGCCAGCAGCTTGAGGATTAGCACAGATACGCAGTATTTT. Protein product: CASSLRISTDTQYF.

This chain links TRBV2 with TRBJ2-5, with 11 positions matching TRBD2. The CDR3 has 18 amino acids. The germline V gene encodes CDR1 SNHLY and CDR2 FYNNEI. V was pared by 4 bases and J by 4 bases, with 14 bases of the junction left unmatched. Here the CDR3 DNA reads TGTGCCAGCAGTGCACCCGGGCTAGCGGGAGGAGGGAGAGAGACCCAGTACTTC. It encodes CASSAPGLAGGGRETQYF.